This T cell receptor beta chain was documented in a study of CD8 T cells in Susac syndrome. The CDR3 has 15 amino acids. The germline V gene encodes CDR1 LGHDT and CDR2 YNNKEL (reference sequence). Trimming took 4 bases from V and 0 from J, leaving 11 bases between them. Study results and caveats: The relatively small number of individuals in the TCR sequencing and HLA analysis was acknowledged by the study.

RNA totalling about 0.45 to 1 ug underwent reverse transcription with random hexamers. An immunoSEQ multiplex PCR amplified TCR beta CDR3 over 54 Vbeta and 13 Jbeta. From the immunoSEQ multiplex PCR reads, TCRdb called clonotypes with MiXCR, one entry per CDR3 protein. The sample shows more than 95,000 distinct CDR3 sequences, more than 85% of them seen only once. About this clonotype itself: Its antigen is unidentified.

Sequencing of TCR beta drew on CD8+ and CD4+ T cells from blood. Each multiple sclerosis control was a treatment-naive patient with relapsing-remitting disease that was either stable or active. Sequenced material: CD4+ T cells from PBMCs. The rearrangement uses TRBV3-1 and TRBJ2-3; D remains ambiguous. The receptor comes from a human donor with multiple sclerosis. The CDR3 DNA reads as TGTGCCAGCAGCCCCGGGCCAGCCAGCACAGATACGCAGTATTTT. Translating it yields CASSPGPASTDTQYF.